The sequence of this TCR beta chain was determined in a study of blood T cell repertoires in COVID-19. V lost 3 bases and J 4 bases, leaving 13 bases between the germline ends. The germline V gene encodes CDR1 SGHAT and CDR2 FQNNGV. The CDR3 is 16 amino acids. Under the authors' procedure: Researchers report that nucleated cell counts were estimated from reference gene primer amplification. Sequencing used immunoSEQ multiplex PCR; TCRdb keeps in-frame clones, though not all of them. The V and J calls and clone size were taken over from that table, and D and trimming were inferred from the DNA. The sample contains hundreds of thousands of clones, roughly nine tenths of which appear only once.

The clonotype comes from a young woman with acute COVID-19. This rearrangement joins TRBV11-2 to TRBJ1-6; no clear D gene. The sequenced sample was PBMCs or T cells enriched from blood (not recorded which). CDR3: CASSLVLGNYNSPLHF. In DNA, the CDR3 is TGTGCCAGCAGCTTGGTTCTAGGAAATTATAATTCACCCCTCCACTTT.